These 17 T cell receptor beta chains share one sample of origin, sequenced in a study of radiotherapy plus CTLA-4 blockade in lung cancer. Sequenced by immunoSEQ multiplex PCR; TCRdb stores in-frame clones only, minus some. The table shows fewer than 75,000 clones, with roughly 84% occurring only once. The source material was peripheral blood, sampled from a patient treated with radiotherapy plus ipilimumab. These receptors were obtained from a human donor with non-small cell lung cancer that progressed on radiotherapy plus ipilimumab.

A remark on this clone: The identical CDR3 is also encoded by other nucleotide sequences in the sample. Written as DNA, the CDR3 is TGTGCCAGCAGCTTGAGGACTAGCGGGAGTGACGAGCAGTACGTC. As protein: CASSLRTSGSDEQYV. This chain connects TRBV6-1 to TRBJ2-7, with 13 bases that match TRBD2. The CDR3 length is 15 residues. Germline CDR1 MNHNS, CDR2 SASEGT. The ends lost 6 bases at V and 5 bases at J; junction bases unmatched: 7.

The V call is TRBV15, the J call TRBJ2-7, with a tentative D call TRBD2 (5 bases). Trimming stripped 5 bases from V and 3 bases from J, with 11 bases between. CDR3 length: 13 residues. Germline CDR1 is LNHNV and CDR2 is YYDKDF (reference sequence). This CDR3 is CATSSEGYYEQYF. DNA for the CDR3: TGTGCCACCAGCTCAGAGGGTTACTACGAGCAGTACTTC.

The chain combines TRBV7-7 with TRBJ2-7; TRBD2 is a possible D gene (5 bases). Germline V gene data show CDR1 as SSHAT and CDR2 as FNYEAQ (reference sequence). The CDR3 is made up of 12 amino acids. The CDR3 here is CASESVTHEQYV. DNA for the CDR3: TGTGCTAGCGAGAGTGTGACCCACGAGCAGTACGTC.

CDR3 nucleotides: TGTGCCAGCAGGCGGACGGGGCCCTACGAGCAGTACTTC. It specifies CASRRTGPYEQYF. The chain carries TRBV28 and TRBJ2-7; D might be TRBD1 or TRBD2, each matching 5 bases. The germline V and J ends were trimmed by 6 bases and 2 bases, with 11 bases remaining between them. The V gene's germline CDR1 is MDHEN and CDR2 SYDVKM. The CDR3 totals 13 residues.

This clone has just a few counts. The chain recombines TRBV10-1 with TRBJ2-1; 10 bases are shared with TRBD2. The germline V gene encodes CDR1 WNHNN and CDR2 SYGVQD (reference sequence). The V and J ends lost 0 bases and 6 bases, in that order; junction bases with no gene match: 5. There are 16 residues in the CDR3. CDR3 nucleotide sequence: TGCGCCAGCAGTGAGTCCAAGCTAGCGGGAGCCAATGAGCAGTTCTTC. Translated: CASSESKLAGANEQFF.

The J gene is TRBJ2-6, the V gene TRBV6-5, with TRBD1 as a possible D gene (5 bases). Looked up from germline, CDR1 is MNHEY and CDR2 is SVGAGI. The V gene lost 1 base and the J gene lost 2 bases, with 9 bases spanning the gap. The CDR3 runs to 16 residues. The CDR3 sequence is CASSYYQGTGANVLTF. DNA of the CDR3: TGTGCCAGCAGTTACTATCAGGGCACTGGGGCCAACGTCCTGACTTTC.

This clone has just one count. The chain links TRBV5-1 to TRBJ1-2; no clear D gene. The ends were cut back, 1 base at V and 8 bases at J, with 12 bases in the middle. Germline V gene sequence: CDR1 SGHRS, CDR2 YFSETQ. The CDR3 length is 13 residues. The CDR3: CASSLTSQAGYTF. The CDR3 nucleotides are TGCGCCAGCAGCTTGACCTCCCAGGCGGGCTACACCTTC.

The chain uses TRBV7-9 and TRBJ2-7, with D possibly TRBD1 on 6 matching bases. Germline V gives CDR1 SEHNR, CDR2 FQNEAQ (reference sequence). This CDR3 spans 12 amino acids. Deletions cut 6 bases from V and 4 bases from J, with 10 bases between. CDR3 DNA sequence: TGTGCCAGCAGTACAGGGTTTTACGAGCAGTACTTC. It codes for CASSTGFYEQYF.

This rearrangement joins TRBV2 to TRBJ2-4; tentative D call: TRBD2 (5 bases). The CDR3 is 14 amino acids. Trimming removed 7 bases at V and 5 bases at J, with 15 bases between. CDR1 is SNHLY, CDR2 FYNNEI, per germline. CDR3 amino acids: CASISRGLENIQYF. CDR3 nucleotide sequence: TGTGCCAGCATTTCTCGGGGTCTCGAAAACATTCAGTACTTC.

The chain employs TRBV7-8 and TRBJ2-5, with 13 positions matching TRBD2. There are 15 residues in the CDR3. CDR1 SGHVS and CDR2 FQNEAQ come from the germline V gene. The V gene end was trimmed by 4 bases and the J gene end by 5 bases; junction bases not matched to a gene: 4. DNA of the CDR3: TGTGCCAGCAGCTCAGGACTAGCGGGAGATGAGACCCAGTACTTC. The encoded protein is CASSSGLAGDETQYF.

V usage is TRBV15 and J usage is TRBJ2-2, with D possibly TRBD1 on 5 matching bases. Trimming stripped 0 bases from V and 6 bases from J, with 11 bases between. Germline V gene lookup returns CDR1 LNHNV and CDR2 YYDKDF (reference sequence). CDR3 length equals 15 residues. CDR3 sequence reads: CATSRDGALSGELFF. The CDR3 DNA follows: TGTGCCACCAGCAGAGATGGGGCCCTTTCCGGGGAGCTGTTTTTT.

DNA for the CDR3: TGTGCCAGCAGTTCAGCGCGGGAGGGATCCTACGAGCAGTACTTC. It encodes CASSSAREGSYEQYF. The chain carries TRBV28 and TRBJ2-7, with TRBD2 matching over 9 bases. CDR3 length: 15 amino acids. The junction had 5 bases not matched to a gene; V was cut back by 4 bases and J by 1 base. Germline-derived CDR1 and CDR2 are MDHEN and SYDVKM.

The DNA of the CDR3 is TGTGCCAGCAGTGGGGGACAGACTAATGAAAAACTGTTTTTT. Residues: CASSGGQTNEKLFF. The rearrangement uses TRBV28 and TRBJ1-4; 7 nucleotides align to TRBD1. With 5 bases clipped from V and 2 bases from J, the junction kept 2 bases outside the gene matches. Germline values: CDR1 MDHEN, CDR2 SYDVKM. The CDR3 consists of 14 residues.

V usage is TRBV11-2 and J usage is TRBJ1-3; D is ambiguous. The CDR3 loop spans 13 amino acids. V lost 5 bases and J 4 bases, leaving 9 bases between the germline ends. Germline CDR1 reads SGHAT; CDR2 reads FQNNGV. CDR3 residues: CASSVSAGNTIYF. Here the CDR3 DNA reads TGTGCCAGCAGCGTATCTGCGGGAAACACCATATATTTT.

The rearrangement joins TRBV6-1 to TRBJ2-7; TRBD2 matches 12 bases. After removal of 2 bases from V and 7 bases from J, the junction contained 6 bases not matched to a gene. Germline V CDR1 and CDR2: MNHNS, SASEGT. The CDR3 length is 15 residues. CDR3: CASSERTSGKGEQYV. CDR3 nucleotide sequence: TGTGCCAGCAGTGAAAGGACTAGCGGGAAGGGAGAGCAGTACGTC.

This chain links TRBV30 with TRBJ2-7; D call uncertain. This CDR3 comprises 13 residues. The V end was cut by 2 bases, the J end by 5 bases, with 13 bases between. The V gene's germline CDR1 is GTSNPN and CDR2 SVGIG (reference sequence). The CDR3 protein is CAWSYRRSDEQYF. The CDR3, as DNA: TGTGCCTGGAGTTACCGACGGTCCGACGAGCAGTACTTC.

The chain has TRBV28 and TRBJ1-2; possible D gene TRBD1, 6 bases. Trimming took 6 bases from V and 8 from J, leaving 16 bases between them. The V gene's germline CDR1 is MDHEN and CDR2 SYDVKM. The CDR3 spans 13 residues. In DNA, the CDR3 is TGTGCCAGCAGGGGTTCGGCAGGGGCCGGCTACACCTTC. Translated, it gives CASRGSAGAGYTF.